A selection of T cell receptor beta chains follows, all from one sample in a study of cytomegalovirus exposure and HLA in healthy donors. The data were produced by immunoSEQ multiplex PCR, yet TCRdb's version contains in-frame clones alone and is incomplete. This sample has roughly 160,000 clones; approximately 82% occur once, and the top ten carry about 7.7%. Specimen: PBMCs. The source is a woman aged 40 to 49 in good health and CMV-seropositive. Both conserved end residues are part of each CDR3. D genes are given only for firm matches. Clone size is stated in some rows and not others, as once, few, many or a class when expanded.

clone_size j_call v_call d_call cdr3_nt cdr3_aa
. TRBJ1-2 TRBV12-5 . TGTGCTAGTGGTTTGGAACAGGGAAGGCGATATGGCTACACCTTC CASGLEQGRRYGYTF
. TRBJ1-1 TRBV30 . TGTGCCTGGAGTGACAGCTTTAACACTGAAGCTTTCTTT CAWSDSFNTEAFF
. TRBJ1-5 TRBV6-5 TRBD1 TGTGCCAGTAGACAGGGGTCCCTTTGGCCCCAGCATTTT CASRQGSLWPQHF
. TRBJ2-5 TRBV28 . TGTGCCAGCAGTTTGCGTAGGTCGGGGGAGACCCAGTACTTC CASSLRRSGETQYF
. TRBJ2-1 TRBV7-3 . TGTGCCAGCAGCCCCCAGGGGCGGCTCTACAATGAGCAGTTCTTC CASSPQGRLYNEQFF
. TRBJ2-1 TRBV5-1 TRBD2 TGCGCCAGCAGCCTGTCAAAGGGACTAGCGGAGGGCGACTCCTACAATGAGCAGTTCTTC CASSLSKGLAEGDSYNEQFF
few TRBJ1-1 TRBV6-6 . TGTGCCAGCAGTTACTCGATATTGACAGCCGAAGCTTTCTTT CASSYSILTAEAFF
. TRBJ2-7 TRBV29-1 . TGCAGCGTTGATTCCTCCGGGACACCAGGCTACGAGCAGTACTTC CSVDSSGTPGYEQYF
. TRBJ1-1 TRBV30 . TGTGCCCTTAACAGGGACAACACTGAAGCTTTCTTT CALNRDNTEAFF
. TRBJ1-2 TRBV7-9 . TGTGCCAGCAGTTCCGGACTATTCAGCTACACCTTC CASSSGLFSYTF
. TRBJ2-1 TRBV27 TRBD2 TGTGCCAGCAGCCCCGGGACTAGCGGGAGAGACGAGCAGTTCTTC CASSPGTSGRDEQFF